Below, 32 T cell receptor beta chains from the same sample are listed, as sequenced in a study of blood T cell repertoires in COVID-19. TCRdb keeps only in-frame clones here, not all; method: immunoSEQ multiplex PCR. In the table there are over 100,000 clones, roughly 80% of which are singletons. Sequencing was performed on peripheral blood. The receptor source for this set is a man between 65 and 79 years old with acute or convalescent COVID-19.

V gene TRBV12-5 combines with J gene TRBJ1-1, with TRBD1 as a possible D gene (6 bases). The CDR3 extends over 12 amino acids. Trimming took 6 bases from V and 8 from J, leaving 13 bases between them. The germline V gene has CDR1 LGHNT and CDR2 FRNRAP. Here the CDR3 reads CASGTKTGEAFF. The CDR3 DNA is TGTGCTAGTGGCACTAAAACAGGGGAAGCTTTCTTT.

This clone was detected once. The chain has TRBV12-3 or TRBV12-4 and TRBJ1-5; D is ambiguous. CDR3 size: 13 residues. V was cut by 3 bases and J by 0 bases, with 3 bases left in between. The CDR3 nucleotides are TGTGCCAGCAGTTTCCGTAGCAATCAGCCCCAGCATTTT. Protein product: CASSFRSNQPQHF.

This clone was seen only a few times. This chain links TRBV9 with TRBJ2-1; 9 bases map to TRBD2. V dropped 4 bases and J dropped 6; count of bases not matched to a gene: 8. Germline assignment: CDR1 SGDLS and CDR2 YYNGEE. The CDR3 loop spans 15 amino acids. Here the CDR3 DNA reads TGTGCCAGCAGCTGGGCGGGAGGGCTCGGCAATGAGCAGTTCTTC. As protein: CASSWAGGLGNEQFF.

V and J are TRBV7-9 and TRBJ1-1; a weak D match, TRBD1 (5 bases). Germline V gene lookup returns CDR1 SEHNR and CDR2 FQNEAQ (reference sequence). V was pared by 1 base and J by 6 bases, with 12 bases between. CDR3 length: 14 residues. CDR3 loop: CASSLVGRGSEAFF. The DNA of the CDR3 is TGTGCCAGCAGCTTAGTTGGGAGGGGATCTGAAGCTTTCTTT.

The chain has TRBV15 and TRBJ2-5; D is unresolved. V was clipped by 3 bases and J by 1 base, with 9 bases between them. The CDR3 totals 14 residues. Germline assignment: CDR1 LNHNV and CDR2 YYDKDF (reference sequence). CDR3 in DNA: TGTGCCACCAGCAGTAGTCCTACCCAAGAGACCCAGTACTTC. It specifies CATSSSPTQETQYF.

A few counts support this clone. This sequence joins TRBV2 and TRBJ1-2; possible D gene TRBD1, 6 bases. CDR1 and CDR2 from the germline V gene are SNHLY and FYNNEI. V was shortened by 6 bases and J by 8 bases, with 16 bases between the two germline ends. The CDR3 is made up of 13 amino acids. CDR3 coding DNA: TGTGCCAGCAGGACCCTAGGGGGGGGCGGCTACACCTTC. Its translation: CASRTLGGGGYTF.

The V call is TRBV2, the J call TRBJ1-6, with 11 bases aligning to TRBD1. Looked up from germline, CDR1 is SNHLY and CDR2 is FYNNEI. This CDR3 has 15 amino acids. V shed 7 bases and J 7 bases; nucleotides not matched to a gene: 6. DNA for the CDR3: TGTGCCAGCAACAACCGGGACAGGGGGAATTCACCCCTCCACTTT. This translates into CASNNRDRGNSPLHF.

The chain employs TRBV19 and TRBJ1-1; D is perhaps TRBD1 (6 bases). The CDR3 contains 13 residues. Trimming pared 6 bases from V and 2 bases from J, leaving 10 bases between. CDR1 and CDR2 (germline): LNHDA, SQIVND (reference sequence). CDR3 region: CASRTGTNTEAFF. CDR3 bases: TGTGCCAGTAGGACCGGGACAAACACTGAAGCTTTCTTT.

V is TRBV4-2 and J is TRBJ1-1; TRBD1 might be the D (6 bases). The CDR3 is 15 amino acids. The germline gives CDR1 LGHNA, CDR2 YNFKEQ. V was clipped by 0 bases and J by 4 bases, with 12 bases between them. This CDR3 reads CASSQEGGAGTEAFF. The CDR3 bases are TGTGCCAGCAGCCAAGAAGGGGGGGCCGGCACTGAAGCTTTCTTT.

This clone has only a few counts. The chain links TRBV2 to TRBJ1-5, with D possibly matching TRBD1 (6 bases). Between the trimmed V and J ends, which lost 5 bases and 4 bases, there was a span of 15 bases. Germline-derived CDR1 and CDR2 are SNHLY and FYNNEI. The CDR3 has 15 residues. The CDR3 sequence is CASSTRQADNQPQHF. The DNA for the CDR3 is TGTGCCAGCAGTACAAGACAGGCCGATAATCAGCCCCAGCATTTT.

The chain is built from TRBV5-1 and TRBJ2-3; 8 bases are shared with TRBD1. The CDR3 is made up of 15 amino acids. Germline-derived CDR1 and CDR2 are SGHRS and YFSETQ. The J segment lost 1 base and the V segment lost 4 bases, leaving 5 bases of the junction unmatched. The CDR3 loop is CASSRQGAGTDTQYF. The CDR3 nucleotides are TGCGCCAGCAGCCGTCAGGGGGCTGGCACAGATACGCAGTATTTT.

Only one count was recorded for this clone. The genes are TRBV5-4 and TRBJ2-3; 8 bases align to TRBD2. The V gene's germline CDR1 is SGHNT and CDR2 YYREEE (reference sequence). Trimming removed 0 bases from V and 5 bases from J; junction bases left unmatched: 5. This CDR3 comprises 15 residues. The DNA of the CDR3 is TGTGCCAGCAGCTTGGTGGGACTAGATTTAGATACGCAGTATTTT. Its translation is CASSLVGLDLDTQYF.

This chain uses TRBV18 with TRBJ1-1; TRBD1 matches 9 bases. This CDR3 spans 14 amino acids. With V trimmed by 5 bases and J by 5 bases, 6 bases remained unmatched. Germline-derived CDR1 and CDR2 are KGHSH and LQKENI. This CDR3 is CASSIGQGRTEAFF. Here the CDR3 DNA reads TGTGCCAGCTCAATCGGACAGGGGAGGACTGAAGCTTTCTTT.

The V gene is TRBV6-5, the J gene TRBJ1-5; the match to TRBD1 covers 7 bases. CDR1 and CDR2 from the germline V gene are MNHEY and SVGAGI. The CDR3 spans 15 residues. V shed 6 bases, J shed 0 bases, and the junction held 5 bases outside the gene matches. The CDR3 region is CASRGQPNSNQPQHF. In nucleotides, the CDR3 is TGTGCCAGCAGGGGACAGCCAAATAGCAATCAGCCCCAGCATTTT.

J is TRBJ1-5 and V is TRBV10-3; 9 bases are a match to TRBD1. CDR1 ENHRY and CDR2 SYGVKD come from the germline V gene. J lost 0 bases, V lost 11 bases, and 2 bases had no gene match. The CDR3 covers 13 residues. The CDR3 DNA reads as TGTGCCTCGGGACAGGGTAGCAATCAGCCCCAGCATTTT. Encoded protein: CASGQGSNQPQHF.

The gene calls are TRBV9 and TRBJ2-1; TRBD2 matches at 9 bases. The CDR3 has 15 residues. After removal of 4 bases from V and 5 bases from J, the junction contained 7 bases not matched to a gene. Germline V gives CDR1 SGDLS, CDR2 YYNGEE. CDR3 nucleotide sequence: TGTGCCAGCAGCCGAGGGATAGCGGGAGACAATGAGCAGTTCTTC. Translating gives CASSRGIAGDNEQFF.

This chain connects TRBV30 to TRBJ2-5; D unresolved. From germline, CDR1 is GTSNPN and CDR2 SVGIG (reference sequence). This CDR3 spans 13 amino acids. Trimming cost V 1 base and J 2 bases, with 8 bases left between them. The CDR3 nucleotides are TGTGCCTGGAGTGCTCACAGTCAAGAGACCCAGTACTTC. Translating it yields CAWSAHSQETQYF.

This chain connects TRBV24-1 to TRBJ2-3; the match to TRBD2 covers 7 bases. The CDR3 is 15 amino acids. Germline V gene lookup returns CDR1 KGHDR and CDR2 SFDVKD. The V gene end was trimmed by 1 base and the J gene end by 9 bases; junction bases not matched to a gene: 9. The CDR3 coding sequence is TGTGCCACCAGTGATTTTGGTACCTCCGGGGGGACGCAGTATTTT. This codes for CATSDFGTSGGTQYF.

The chain links TRBV4-2 to TRBJ1-1; D unclear. Germline V gene data show CDR1 as LGHNA and CDR2 as YNFKEQ. V lost 0 bases, J lost 4 bases, and 12 bases lay in between. The CDR3 runs 15 residues. The CDR3 nucleotides are TGTGCCAGCAGCCAAGATTATAGTGGGCGCACTGAAGCTTTCTTT. As protein: CASSQDYSGRTEAFF.

V and J are TRBV27 and TRBJ2-2; D is possibly TRBD1 (6 bases). V was trimmed by 7 bases and J by 4 bases, leaving 19 bases between them. CDR3 length: 16 residues. The germline CDR1 and CDR2 sequences are MNHEY and SMNVEV (reference sequence). This CDR3 is CASKTGPGGGTGELFF. The CDR3, as DNA: TGTGCCAGCAAGACAGGCCCCGGTGGTGGCACCGGGGAGCTGTTTTTT.

The rearrangement joins TRBV9 to TRBJ2-3; D is possibly TRBD1 (6 bases). From germline, CDR1 is SGDLS and CDR2 YYNGEE. Trimming removed 6 bases from V and 0 bases from J, with 11 bases in between. The CDR3 covers 14 residues. Here the CDR3 DNA reads TGTGCCAGCAATCCGGACAGAAGCACAGATACGCAGTATTTT. This gives the protein CASNPDRSTDTQYF.

In its sample, this clone was seen a few times. CDR3 nucleotides: TGTGCCAGCAGCTTGGGTGGGACAGGGGCCACCGGGGAGCTGTTTTTT. Its protein is CASSLGGTGATGELFF. V and J are TRBV5-4 and TRBJ2-2; 10 nucleotides line up with TRBD1. The CDR3 is made up of 16 amino acids. V lost 0 bases, J lost 4 bases, and 3 bases stayed unmatched. The germline gives CDR1 SGHNT, CDR2 YYREEE (reference sequence).

The chain uses TRBV3-1 (or the pseudogene TRBV3-2) and TRBJ2-1; 9 bases are a match to TRBD2. V lost 0 bases and J lost 2; bases outside the gene matches: 8. CDR1 is LGHDT, CDR2 YNNKEL, per germline (reference sequence). The CDR3 runs to 18 residues. The CDR3 DNA reads as TGTGCCAGCAGCCAAGATTTTCCTAGCGGGACAGCCTACAATGAGCAGTTCTTC. Translating it yields CASSQDFPSGTAYNEQFF.

In regard to this clone: Other DNA sequences of this sample code for an identical CDR3. This sequence joins TRBV5-1 and TRBJ1-5; no reliable D call. V was pared by 0 bases and J by 2 bases, with 9 bases between. This CDR3 has 15 amino acids. The germline V gene has CDR1 SGHRS and CDR2 YFSETQ. In DNA, the CDR3 is TGCGCCAGCAGCTTGGGTGTGGGCGGCAATCAGCCCCAGCATTTT. This translates into CASSLGVGGNQPQHF.

This rearrangement joins TRBV12-2 to TRBJ1-5; no check of the table's D call, TRBD1, against the DNA was made. TRBV12-2 is assigned pseudogene status. The CDR3 contains 16 residues. This CDR3 is CASRPAGQGGNQPQHF. CDR3 in DNA: TGTGCAAGTCGCCCCGCGGGACAGGGGGGGAATCAGCCCCAGCATTTT.

This clone has more than one count but fewer than ten. This chain links TRBV5-6 with TRBJ1-5; TRBD1 matches 12 bases. The CDR3 is made up of 16 amino acids. CDR1 is SGHDT, CDR2 YYEEEE, per germline. V dropped 4 bases and J dropped 5; count of bases not matched to a gene: 7. CDR3 sequence reads: CASSVRDRGHDQPQHF. As DNA, the CDR3 is TGTGCCAGCAGCGTCCGGGACAGGGGGCATGATCAGCCCCAGCATTTT.

This clone was observed a handful of times. V gene TRBV7-6 combines with J gene TRBJ2-3, with 10 bases aligning to TRBD1. CDR3 length: 17 residues. Germline loops: CDR1 SGHVS, CDR2 FNYEAQ. With 3 bases clipped from V and 0 bases from J, the junction kept 6 bases outside the gene matches. The CDR3 nucleotides read TGTGCCAGCAGCTTTACCGGGACAGGGGTTAGCACAGATACGCAGTATTTT. This gives the protein CASSFTGTGVSTDTQYF.

The rearrangement links TRBV5-1 to TRBJ2-7; a weak D match, TRBD1 (5 bases). The CDR3 is 14 amino acids. Germline V CDR1 and CDR2: SGHRS, YFSETQ. The V end was cut by 3 bases, the J end by 4 bases, with 14 bases between. The CDR3 reads CASSSGMPAYEQYF. CDR3 bases: TGCGCCAGCAGCTCAGGGATGCCTGCGTACGAGCAGTACTTC.

This clone was detected once. The chain has TRBV16 and TRBJ1-2, with a weak D call TRBD1 (5 bases). CDR1 and CDR2 from the germline V gene are KGHSY and FQNENV. This CDR3 spans 14 amino acids. Trimming cost V 0 bases and J 3 bases, with 8 bases left between them. The CDR3 loop reads CASSQSKGYYGYTF. The CDR3 bases are TGTGCCAGCAGCCAATCGAAGGGGTACTATGGCTACACCTTC.

This clone was seen once. The CDR3 coding sequence is TGTGCCAGCAGCTTAGGGGGAGACAGGGGATCTGAAGCTTTCTTT. It specifies CASSLGGDRGSEAFF. This chain uses TRBV11-3 with TRBJ1-1, with 8 bases that match TRBD1. Per the germline V gene, CDR1 is SGHNT and CDR2 is YENEEA. The CDR3 is 15 residues long. J lost 6 bases, V lost 1 base, and 7 bases had no gene match.

The chain combines TRBV12-5 with TRBJ2-2; TRBD1 aligns across 11 bases. The CDR3 is 16 amino acids. Trimming took 6 bases from V and 4 from J; bases not matched to a gene: 7. The germline V gene has CDR1 LGHNT and CDR2 FRNRAP. The chain's CDR3 is CASGQGQGASTGELFF. The CDR3 DNA sequence: TGTGCTAGTGGCCAAGGACAGGGGGCTTCCACCGGGGAGCTGTTTTTT. The full variable domain, completed using reference TRBV12-5 and TRBJ2-2, is DARVTQTPRHKVTEMGQEVTMRCQPILGHNTVFWYRQTMMQGLELLAYFRNRAPLDDSGMPKDRFSAEMPDATLATLKIQPSEPRDSAVYFCASGQGQGASTGELFFGEGSRLTVL.

This clone is a singleton in its sample. This chain connects TRBV15 to TRBJ1-6; 9 bases map to TRBD1. Germline assignment: CDR1 LNHNV and CDR2 YYDKDF (reference sequence). CDR3 size: 16 residues. The V segment lost 5 bases and the J segment 3 bases; nucleotides outside the gene matches: 5. CDR3 DNA sequence: TGTGCCACCAGCCCGGGACAGGGTTACTATAATTCACCCCTCCACTTT. It codes for CATSPGQGYYNSPLHF.